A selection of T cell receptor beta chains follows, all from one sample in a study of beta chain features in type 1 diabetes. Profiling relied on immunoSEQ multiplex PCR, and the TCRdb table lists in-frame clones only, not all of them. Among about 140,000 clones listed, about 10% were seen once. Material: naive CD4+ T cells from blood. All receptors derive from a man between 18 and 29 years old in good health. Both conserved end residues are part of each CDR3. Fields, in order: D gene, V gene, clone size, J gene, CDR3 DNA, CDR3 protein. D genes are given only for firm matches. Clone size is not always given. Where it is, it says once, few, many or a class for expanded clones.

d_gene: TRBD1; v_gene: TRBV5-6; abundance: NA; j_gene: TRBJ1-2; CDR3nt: TGTGCCAGCAGCTTGTACAGGGGCTTTGGCTACACCTTC; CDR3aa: CASSLYRGFGYTF
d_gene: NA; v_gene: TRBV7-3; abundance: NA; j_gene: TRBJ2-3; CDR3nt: TGTGCCAGCAGCTCCCTTAGGGGAGATACGCAGTATTTT; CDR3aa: CASSSLRGDTQYF
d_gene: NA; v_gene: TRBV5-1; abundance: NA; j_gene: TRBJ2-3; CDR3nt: TGCGCCAGCAGCTTAAACAGGCATACGCAGTATTTT; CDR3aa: CASSLNRHTQYF
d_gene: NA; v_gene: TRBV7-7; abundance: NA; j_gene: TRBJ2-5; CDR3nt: TGTGCCAGCAGCTTATTTTTCAACCACGGGGAGACCCAGTACTTC; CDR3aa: CASSLFFNHGETQYF
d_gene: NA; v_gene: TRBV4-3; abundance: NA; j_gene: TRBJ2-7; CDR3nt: TGCGCCAGCAGCCAAGACTCCCGCCCTACCTACGAGCAGTACTTC; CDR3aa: CASSQDSRPTYEQYF
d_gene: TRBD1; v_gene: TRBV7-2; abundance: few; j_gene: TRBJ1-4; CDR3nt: TGTGCCAGCAGCTTAGATGGGACAGGGCGACTGTTTTTT; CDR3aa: CASSLDGTGRLFF
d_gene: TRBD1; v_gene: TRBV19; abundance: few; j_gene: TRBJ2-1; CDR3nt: TGTGCCAGTAGTATGACAGGGTCTTTGAATGAGCAGTTCTTC; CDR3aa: CASSMTGSLNEQFF
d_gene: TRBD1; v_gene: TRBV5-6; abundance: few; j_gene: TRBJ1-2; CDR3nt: TGTGCCAGCAGCTTGGTAGGGACAGGGAGGGACTACACCTTC; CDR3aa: CASSLVGTGRDYTF
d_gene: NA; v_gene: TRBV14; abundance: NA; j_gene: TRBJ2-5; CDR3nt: TGTGCCAGCAGCCAAGCTCTCCGGGACTGGGAAGAGACCCAGTACTTC; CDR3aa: CASSQALRDWEETQYF
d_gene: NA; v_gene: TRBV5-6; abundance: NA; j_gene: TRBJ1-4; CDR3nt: TGTGCCAGCAGCTCGCCGGGATCCGAGGACGAAAAACTGTTTTTT; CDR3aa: CASSSPGSEDEKLFF
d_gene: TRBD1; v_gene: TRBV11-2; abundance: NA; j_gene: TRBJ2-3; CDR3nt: TGTGCCAGCAGGCGGACAGGGGGCGGGAATACGCAGTATTTT; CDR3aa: CASRRTGGGNTQYF
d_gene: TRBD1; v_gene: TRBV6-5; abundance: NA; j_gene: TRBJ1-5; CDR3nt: TGTGCCAGCAGCTCTGACAGGGGAGCTCAGCCCCAGCATTTT; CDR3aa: CASSSDRGAQPQHF
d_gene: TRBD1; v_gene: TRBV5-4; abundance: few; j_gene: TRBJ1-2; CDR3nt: TGTGCCAGCAGCGCAACAGGGGGCTATGGCTACACCTTC; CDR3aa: CASSATGGYGYTF
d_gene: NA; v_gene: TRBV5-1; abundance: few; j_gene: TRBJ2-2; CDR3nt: TGCGCCAGCAGTTGGACAGCCGGGGAGCTGTTTTTT; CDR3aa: CASSWTAGELFF
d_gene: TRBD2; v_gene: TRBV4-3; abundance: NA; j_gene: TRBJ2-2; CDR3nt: TGCGCCAGCAGCCAAGACGAGCGGGGGAACACCGGGGAGCTGTTTTTT; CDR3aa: CASSQDERGNTGELFF
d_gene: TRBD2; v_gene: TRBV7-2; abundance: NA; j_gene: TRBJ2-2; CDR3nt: TGTGCCAGCAGCCTCACTAGCGGGGGGGCCGGGGAGCTGTTTTTT; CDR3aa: CASSLTSGGAGELFF
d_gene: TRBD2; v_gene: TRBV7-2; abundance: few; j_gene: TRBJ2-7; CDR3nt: TGTGCCAGCAGCTATAGCGGGGGGGCCAAGGGGTACGAGCAGTACTTC; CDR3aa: CASSYSGGAKGYEQYF
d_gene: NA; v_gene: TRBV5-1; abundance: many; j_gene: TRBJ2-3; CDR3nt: TGCGCCAGCAGCTTGGTCGGGCAGTATTTT; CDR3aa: CASSLVGQYF
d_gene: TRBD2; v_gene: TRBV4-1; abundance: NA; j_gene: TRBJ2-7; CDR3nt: TGCGCCAGCAGCCAAGATGCTAGCGGACCCTACGAGCAGTACTTC; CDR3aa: CASSQDASGPYEQYF
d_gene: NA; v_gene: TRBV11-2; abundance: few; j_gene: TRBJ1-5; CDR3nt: TGTGCCAGCAGCTTTGGAGGGGTCGATCAGCCCCAGCATTTT; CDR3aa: CASSFGGVDQPQHF
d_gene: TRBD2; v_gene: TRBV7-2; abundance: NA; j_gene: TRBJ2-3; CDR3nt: TGTGCCAGCAGCCCACCCGGGGGGATAAGCACAGATACGCAGTATTTT; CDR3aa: CASSPPGGISTDTQYF
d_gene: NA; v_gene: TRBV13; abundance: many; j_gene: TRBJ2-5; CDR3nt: TGTGCCAGCAGCTTAGGTCCGGGGGAACAAGAGACCCAGTACTTC; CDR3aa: CASSLGPGEQETQYF
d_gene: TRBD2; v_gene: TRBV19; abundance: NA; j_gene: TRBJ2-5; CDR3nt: TGTGCCAGTAGTATTCTCCTGGACGGGGGGGCCAGGGAGACCCAGTACTTC; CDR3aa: CASSILLDGGARETQYF
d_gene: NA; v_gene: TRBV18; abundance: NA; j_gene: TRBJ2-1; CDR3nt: TGTGCCAGCTCACCACCGCAGGGTGGATCCTACAATGAGCAGTTCTTC; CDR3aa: CASSPPQGGSYNEQFF
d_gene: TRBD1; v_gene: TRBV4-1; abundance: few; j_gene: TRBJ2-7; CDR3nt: TGCGCCAGCAGCCCAGGTCTGGGACAGGGGGAATACGAGCAGTACTTC; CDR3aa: CASSPGLGQGEYEQYF
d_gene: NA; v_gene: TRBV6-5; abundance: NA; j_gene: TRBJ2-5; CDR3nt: TGTGCCAGCAGCCTGAACCAGGGGCAAGAGACCCAGTACTTC; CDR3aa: CASSLNQGQETQYF
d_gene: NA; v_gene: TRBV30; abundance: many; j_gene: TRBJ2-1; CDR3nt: TGTGCCTGGAGTGTACTGGGGCGCACTGAGCAGTTCTTC; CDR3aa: CAWSVLGRTEQFF
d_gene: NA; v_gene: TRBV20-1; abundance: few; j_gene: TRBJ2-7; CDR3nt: TGCAGTGCGGCGGAAAGCTACGAGCAGTACTTC; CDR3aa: CSAAESYEQYF
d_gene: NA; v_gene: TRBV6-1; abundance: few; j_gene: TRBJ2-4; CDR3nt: TGTGCCAGCAGCGCAGACGTACGGGGAAACATTCAGTACTTC; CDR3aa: CASSADVRGNIQYF
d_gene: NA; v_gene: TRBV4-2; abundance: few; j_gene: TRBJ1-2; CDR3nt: TGTGCCAGCAGCTCCCCGGGACTTAACTATGGCTACACCTTC; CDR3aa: CASSSPGLNYGYTF
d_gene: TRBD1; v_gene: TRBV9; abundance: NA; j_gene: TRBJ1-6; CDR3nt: TGTGCCAGCAGCGCAGGGACAGACCACCGTTCACCCCTCCACTTT; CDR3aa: CASSAGTDHRSPLHF
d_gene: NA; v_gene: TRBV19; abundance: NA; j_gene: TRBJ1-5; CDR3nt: TGTGCCAGTAGTATACAAGGGGATAGCAATCAGCCCCAGCATTTT; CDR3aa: CASSIQGDSNQPQHF
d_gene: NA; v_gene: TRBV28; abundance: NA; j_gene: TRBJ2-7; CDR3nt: TGTGCCAGCAGAATATCGGGGAACCTAAGCCCCGGGCAGTACTTC; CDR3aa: CASRISGNLSPGQYF
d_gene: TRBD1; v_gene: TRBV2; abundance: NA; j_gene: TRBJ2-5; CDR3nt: TGTGCCAGCAGTTCCGGGACAGGGCAAGAGACCCAGTACTTC; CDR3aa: CASSSGTGQETQYF
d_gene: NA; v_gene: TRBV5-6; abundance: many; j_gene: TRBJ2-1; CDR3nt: TGTGCCAGCAGCTTGATGTCAGGCGGGAATGAGCAGTTCTTC; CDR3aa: CASSLMSGGNEQFF
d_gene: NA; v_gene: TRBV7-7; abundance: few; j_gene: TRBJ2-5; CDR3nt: TGTGCCAGCAGCTTAATCGGTGGAGAGACCCAGTACTTC; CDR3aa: CASSLIGGETQYF
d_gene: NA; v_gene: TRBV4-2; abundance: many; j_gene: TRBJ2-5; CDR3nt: TGTGCCAGCAGCCAAGATCTGTTAGCGGAGACCCAGTACTTC; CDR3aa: CASSQDLLAETQYF
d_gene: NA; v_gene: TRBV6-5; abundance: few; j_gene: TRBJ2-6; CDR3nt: TGTGCCATCAAGGAGTCTGGGGCCAACGTCCTGACTTTC; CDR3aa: CAIKESGANVLTF
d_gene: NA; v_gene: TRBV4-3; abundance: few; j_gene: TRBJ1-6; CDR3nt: TGCGCCAGCAGCCGGGACTTCAGGGAGGAGAGGCCTCCCCTCCACTTT; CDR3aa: CASSRDFREERPPLHF
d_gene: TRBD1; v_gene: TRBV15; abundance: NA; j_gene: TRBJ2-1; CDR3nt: TGTGCCACCAGCAGAGGGGGGACAGGGGGCAATGAGCAGTTCTTC; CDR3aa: CATSRGGTGGNEQFF
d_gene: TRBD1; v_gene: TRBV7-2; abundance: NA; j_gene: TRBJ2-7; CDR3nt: TGTGCCAGCAGCTCTGGGGGACAGATAAACTACGAGCAGTACTTC; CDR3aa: CASSSGGQINYEQYF
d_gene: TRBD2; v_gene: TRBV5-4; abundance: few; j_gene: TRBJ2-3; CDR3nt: TGTGCCAGCAGCCTGACGGTACTAGCGGGCACAGATACGCAGTATTTT; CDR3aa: CASSLTVLAGTDTQYF
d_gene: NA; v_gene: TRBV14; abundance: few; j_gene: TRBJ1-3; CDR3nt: TGTGCCAGCAGCCTAACTAGGGCTGGAAACACCATATATTTT; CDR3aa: CASSLTRAGNTIYF
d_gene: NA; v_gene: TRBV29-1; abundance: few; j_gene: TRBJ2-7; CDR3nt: TGCAGCGTTGTAGCGAGATTAAGCTCCTACGAGCAGTACTTC; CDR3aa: CSVVARLSSYEQYF
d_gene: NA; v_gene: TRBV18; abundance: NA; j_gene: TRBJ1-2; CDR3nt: TGTGCCAGCTCACCACCTGCACGGTACTATGGCTACACCTTC; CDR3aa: CASSPPARYYGYTF
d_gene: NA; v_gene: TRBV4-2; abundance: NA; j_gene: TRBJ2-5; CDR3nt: TGTGCCAGCAGCCAATTGGGGTCGGGGAGGACGACCCAGTACTTC; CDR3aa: CASSQLGSGRTTQYF
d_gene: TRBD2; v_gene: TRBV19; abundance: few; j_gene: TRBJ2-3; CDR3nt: TGTGCCAGTAGTACCCCCATCTCTAGCGGGGGTTGGACAGATACGCAGTATTTT; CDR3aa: CASSTPISSGGWTDTQYF
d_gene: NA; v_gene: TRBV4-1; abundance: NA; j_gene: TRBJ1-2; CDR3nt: TGCGCCAGCAGCCAAGAGAGGGGGAACTATGGCTACACCTTC; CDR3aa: CASSQERGNYGYTF
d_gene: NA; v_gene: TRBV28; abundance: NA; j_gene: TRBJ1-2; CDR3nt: TGTGCCAGCAGTTTTCCCACTGTATACAGGACTGGCTACACCTTC; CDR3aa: CASSFPTVYRTGYTF
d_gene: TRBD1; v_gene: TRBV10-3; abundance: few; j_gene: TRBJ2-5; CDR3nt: TGTGCCATCAGAGGGGACAGGCCCCAAGAGACCCAGTACTTC; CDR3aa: CAIRGDRPQETQYF
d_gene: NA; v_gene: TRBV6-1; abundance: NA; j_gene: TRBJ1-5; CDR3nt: TGTGCCAGCCAGGAGGTAGTCAATCAGCCCCAGCATTTT; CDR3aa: CASQEVVNQPQHF
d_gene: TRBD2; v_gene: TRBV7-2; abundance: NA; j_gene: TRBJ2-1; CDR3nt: TGTGCCAGCAGCTTAGTTAGCGGGGGGGCGCATGAGCAGTTCTTC; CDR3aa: CASSLVSGGAHEQFF
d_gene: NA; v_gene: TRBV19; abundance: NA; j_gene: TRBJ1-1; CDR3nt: TGTGCCAGTAACTCGGGGGACTTACGAAAAGCTTTCTTT; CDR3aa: CASNSGDLRKAFF
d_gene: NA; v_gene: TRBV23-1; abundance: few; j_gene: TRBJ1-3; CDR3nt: TGCGCCAGCAGTTTCGGAGGGTCCCAAGGAAACACCATATATTTT; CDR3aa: CASSFGGSQGNTIYF
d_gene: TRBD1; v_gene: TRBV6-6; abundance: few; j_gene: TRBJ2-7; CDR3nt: TGTGCCAGCAGTTCACGACAGGGTGGCTACGAGCAGTACTTC; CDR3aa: CASSSRQGGYEQYF
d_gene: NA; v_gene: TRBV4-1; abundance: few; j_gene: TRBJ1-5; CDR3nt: TGCGCCAGCAGCCAAGAAGGGGGGGGCCGTCAGCCCCAGCATTTT; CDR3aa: CASSQEGGGRQPQHF
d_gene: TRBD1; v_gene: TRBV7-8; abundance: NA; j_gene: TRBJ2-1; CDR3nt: TGTGCCAGCAGCACCCCCTCAGGGACAGGCTACTCCTACAATGAGCAGTTCTTC; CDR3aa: CASSTPSGTGYSYNEQFF
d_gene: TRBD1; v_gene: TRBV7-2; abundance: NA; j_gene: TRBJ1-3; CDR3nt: TGTGCCAGCAGCCTCGACAGGGCTGGAAACACCATATATTTT; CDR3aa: CASSLDRAGNTIYF
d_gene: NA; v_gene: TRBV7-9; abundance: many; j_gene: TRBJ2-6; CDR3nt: TGTGCCAGCAGCTTAGCGGCCAGGGGCTGGGCCAACGTCCTGACTTTC; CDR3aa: CASSLAARGWANVLTF